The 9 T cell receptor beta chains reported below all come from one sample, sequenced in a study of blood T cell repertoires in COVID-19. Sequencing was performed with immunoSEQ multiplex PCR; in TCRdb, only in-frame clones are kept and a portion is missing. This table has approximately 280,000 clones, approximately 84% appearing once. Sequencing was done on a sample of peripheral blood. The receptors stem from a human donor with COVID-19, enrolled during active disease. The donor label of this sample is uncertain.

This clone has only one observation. The CDR3 coding sequence is TGTGCCAGCAGTTTACTCGGTAGCGGGAGGGCCAACACCGGGGAGCTGTTTTTT. As protein: CASSLLGSGRANTGELFF. The chain combines TRBV27 with TRBJ2-2; 11 bases map to TRBD2. With 2 bases clipped from V and 2 bases from J, the junction kept 7 bases outside the gene matches. The V gene's germline CDR1 is MNHEY and CDR2 SMNVEV (reference sequence). This CDR3 has 18 residues.

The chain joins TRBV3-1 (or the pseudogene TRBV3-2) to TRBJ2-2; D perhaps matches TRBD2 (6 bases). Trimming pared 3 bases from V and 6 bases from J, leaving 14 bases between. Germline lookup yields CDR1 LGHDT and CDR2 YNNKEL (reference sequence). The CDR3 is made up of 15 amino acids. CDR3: CASSQLGTPPGELFF. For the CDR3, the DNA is TGTGCCAGCAGCCAGCTGGGGACTCCGCCCGGGGAGCTGTTTTTT.

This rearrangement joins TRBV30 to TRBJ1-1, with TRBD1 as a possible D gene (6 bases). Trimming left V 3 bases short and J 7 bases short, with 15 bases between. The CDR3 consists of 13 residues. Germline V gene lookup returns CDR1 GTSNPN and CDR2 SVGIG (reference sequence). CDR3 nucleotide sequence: TGTGCCTGGAGCCGGGGGGCAGGGGTTGAAGCTTTCTTT. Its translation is CAWSRGAGVEAFF.

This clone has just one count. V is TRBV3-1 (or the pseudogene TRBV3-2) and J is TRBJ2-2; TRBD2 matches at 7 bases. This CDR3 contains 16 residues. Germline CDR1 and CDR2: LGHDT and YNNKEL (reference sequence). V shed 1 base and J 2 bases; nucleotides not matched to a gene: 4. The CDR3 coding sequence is TGTGCCAGCAGCCAAGGGGCTAGCGGCAACACCGGGGAGCTGTTTTTT. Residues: CASSQGASGNTGELFF.

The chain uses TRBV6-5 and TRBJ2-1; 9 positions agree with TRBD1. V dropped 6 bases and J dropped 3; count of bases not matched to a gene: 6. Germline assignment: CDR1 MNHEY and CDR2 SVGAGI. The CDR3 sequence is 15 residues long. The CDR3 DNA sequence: TGTGCCAGCAGAACCGGACAGGGGATCTACAATGAGCAGTTCTTC. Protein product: CASRTGQGIYNEQFF.

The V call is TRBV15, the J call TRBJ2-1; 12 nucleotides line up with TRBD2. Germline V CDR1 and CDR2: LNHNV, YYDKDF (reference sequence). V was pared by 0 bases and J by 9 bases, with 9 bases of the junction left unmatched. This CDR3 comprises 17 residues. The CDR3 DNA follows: TGTGCCACCAGCAGAGACCTAGCTAGCGGGAGGGCGGGTGAGCAGTTCTTC. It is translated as CATSRDLASGRAGEQFF.

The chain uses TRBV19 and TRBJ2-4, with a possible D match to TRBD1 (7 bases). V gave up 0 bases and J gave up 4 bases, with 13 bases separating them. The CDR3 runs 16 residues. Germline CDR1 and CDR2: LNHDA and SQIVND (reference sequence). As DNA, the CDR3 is TGTGCCAGTAGTATAGATCGGCAGGGGGGAAAAAACATTCAGTACTTC. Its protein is CASSIDRQGGKNIQYF.

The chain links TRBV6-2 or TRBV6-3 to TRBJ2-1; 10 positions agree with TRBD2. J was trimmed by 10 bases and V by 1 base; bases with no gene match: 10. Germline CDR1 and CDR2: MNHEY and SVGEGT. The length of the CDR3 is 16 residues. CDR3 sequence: CASSYLTSGYEWEQFF. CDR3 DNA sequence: TGTGCCAGCAGTTACTTGACTAGCGGGTACGAGTGGGAGCAGTTCTTC.

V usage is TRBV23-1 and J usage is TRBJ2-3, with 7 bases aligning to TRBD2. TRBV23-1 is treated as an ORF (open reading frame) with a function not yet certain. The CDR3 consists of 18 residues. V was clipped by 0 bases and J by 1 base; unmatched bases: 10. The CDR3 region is CASSQSWGGSLRTDTQYF. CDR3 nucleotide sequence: TGCGCCAGCAGTCAATCGTGGGGGGGGTCCTTGCGCACAGATACGCAGTATTTT.